A single sample gave rise to the 24 T cell receptor beta chains below, sequenced in a study of T-cell memory formation after mild COVID-19. TCRdb used MiXCR to reprocess the 5' RACE reads, holding one entry per CDR3 protein. The sample yields about 350,000 distinct CDR3 sequences, roughly an eighth seen once. The sample taken for sequencing was PBMCs or a T cell subset sorted from them (not recorded which). The receptors shown here come from a man aged 18 to 29 who had mild COVID-19 (a few samples of this study predate the infection). Cell type and time point are not known.

This clonotype showed up just a few times. The rearrangement uses TRBV6-6 and TRBJ1-6, with 8 bases fitting TRBD1. Losses at the gene ends were 5 bases for V and 14 bases for J; bases not matched to a gene: 11. Germline assignment: CDR1 MNHNY and CDR2 SVGAGI (reference sequence). The CDR3 runs 14 residues. For the CDR3, the DNA is TGTGCCAGCAGTGGGACAGGCCCCTTTGGCACCCTCCACTTT. Its translation: CASSGTGPFGTLHF.

This clonotype has more than one count but fewer than ten. The chain has TRBV29-1 and TRBJ2-3, with D unclear. CDR1 is SQVTM and CDR2 is ANQGSEA in the germline V gene. With 3 bases removed from V and 8 bases from J, the gap between germline ends came to 6 bases. The CDR3 length is 10 residues. CDR3 sequence: CSVERTTQYF. The CDR3 DNA reads TGCAGCGTTGAGCGGACTACGCAGTATTTT.

The V gene is TRBV21-1, the J gene TRBJ2-1; the table's D call, TRBD1, was not checked against the DNA. TRBV21-1 is noted as a pseudogene. The CDR3 sequence is 13 residues long. CDR3 DNA sequence: TGTGCCAGTCCGGGACAGGCCTACAATGAGCAGTTCTTC. As protein: CASPGQAYNEQFF.

This clonotype was observed a handful of times. The V call is TRBV12-3 or TRBV12-4, the J call TRBJ2-1, with D possibly being TRBD2 (5 bases). V lost 0 bases, J lost 9 bases, and 12 bases lay in between. The CDR3 spans 14 residues. DNA for the CDR3: TGTGCCAGCAGTTTAGCGCGAGGGCTCGCTGAGCAGTTCTTC. Residues: CASSLARGLAEQFF.

This clonotype was seen a handful of times. The chain has TRBV5-1 and TRBJ1-1, with TRBD1 matching 7 bases. This CDR3 region has 14 residues. Losses at the gene ends were 4 bases for V and 1 base for J; bases not matched to a gene: 4. Germline loops: CDR1 SGHRS, CDR2 YFSETQ. The CDR3 reads CASSLDRQNTEAFF. The CDR3 nucleotides are TGCGCCAGCAGCCTGGACAGGCAGAACACTGAAGCTTTCTTT.

The J gene is TRBJ2-4, the V gene TRBV7-2; no reliable D call. This CDR3 has 14 residues. The germline CDR1 and CDR2 sequences are SGHTA and FQGNSA. V lost 5 bases, J lost 7 bases, and 15 bases lay in between. The CDR3 sequence is CASSPWVSGNIQYF. The CDR3 bases are TGTGCCAGCAGCCCCTGGGTCTCCGGGAACATTCAGTACTTC.

The chain combines TRBV2 with TRBJ2-5; tentatively, D is TRBD2 (5 bases). CDR3 length equals 16 residues. Germline CDR1 SNHLY, CDR2 FYNNEI. V lost 1 base, J lost 5 bases, and 17 bases lay in between. As DNA, the CDR3 is TGTGCCAGCAGTGAAGAGAGGGCTAGCATGGTGGAGACCCAGTACTTC. It encodes CASSEERASMVETQYF.

This sequence joins TRBV3-1 and TRBJ1-2, with unresolved D. The germline V and J ends were trimmed by 4 bases and 5 bases, with 11 bases remaining between them. CDR1 is LGHDT, CDR2 YNNKEL, per germline (reference sequence). This CDR3 is 13 amino acids long. Here the CDR3 reads CASSLQTMYGYTF. CDR3 sequence (DNA): TGTGCCAGCAGCCTACAGACTATGTATGGCTACACCTTC.

The chain recombines TRBV6-6 with TRBJ1-5; TRBD1 is a possible D gene (5 bases). CDR3 size: 15 residues. CDR1 is MNHNY, CDR2 SVGAGI, per germline (reference sequence). V lost 5 bases and J lost 3, with 14 bases in between. The CDR3 DNA is TGTGCCAGCAGTGGCGCAACAGGAGTCAATCAGCCCCAGCATTTT. This translates into CASSGATGVNQPQHF.

This clonotype was counted at least ten times. This sequence joins TRBV5-1 and TRBJ2-1; 7 nucleotides match TRBD1. V lost 4 bases and J lost 1; bases outside the gene matches: 5. There are 15 residues in the CDR3. Germline assignment: CDR1 SGHRS and CDR2 YFSETQ. The CDR3 region is CASSQGVLSYNEQFF. The DNA of the CDR3 is TGCGCCAGCAGCCAGGGGGTACTATCCTACAATGAGCAGTTCTTC.

The chain combines TRBV20-1 with TRBJ1-6; the D gene is possibly TRBD1 (6 bases). V was pared by 3 bases and J by 13 bases, with 13 bases between. Germline values: CDR1 DFQATT, CDR2 SNEGSKA (reference sequence). This CDR3 has 12 amino acids. The CDR3 nucleotides are TGCAGTGCTAGGATGTACAGGGAGCCCCTCCACTTT. This sequence encodes CSARMYREPLHF.

The CDR3 nucleotides read TGCGCCAGCAGCTGGGGACAGGGAGCCTACAATGAGCAGTTCTTC. Encoded protein: CASSWGQGAYNEQFF. The chain carries TRBV5-1 and TRBJ2-1; 9 nucleotides match TRBD1. The CDR3 length is 15 residues. Germline CDR1 is SGHRS and CDR2 is YFSETQ. Germline trimming cut 3 bases from V and 2 bases from J; bases unmatched to any gene: 3.

The gene calls are TRBV7-2 and TRBJ2-7; D remains unclear. The germline V and J ends were trimmed by 5 bases and 2 bases, with 7 bases remaining between them. The CDR3 is 12 residues long. Germline-derived CDR1 and CDR2 are SGHTA and FQGNSA. CDR3 sequence reads: CASSPPPYEQYV. The CDR3 bases are TGTGCCAGCAGCCCACCCCCCTACGAGCAGTACGTC.

This rearrangement joins TRBV5-1 to TRBJ2-1, with TRBD2 identical over 9 bases. V lost 6 bases to trimming and J lost 9 bases; unmatched junction nucleotides: 10. Germline values: CDR1 SGHRS, CDR2 YFSETQ. This CDR3 is built from 14 residues. CDR3 sequence (DNA): TGCGCCAGCACGCTAGCGGGGTCCCTGGTTGAGCAGTTCTTC. This codes for CASTLAGSLVEQFF.

This clonotype was detected a few times. The chain combines TRBV6-2 or TRBV6-3 with TRBJ2-7; 7 nucleotides line up with TRBD1. CDR1 and CDR2 from the germline V gene are MNHEY and SVGEGT. This CDR3 is built from 12 residues. V trimming: 8 bases; J trimming: 3 bases; junction bases outside the gene matches: 4. CDR3 nucleotide sequence: TGTGCCAGCCGGGACAGAGTCTACGAGCAGTACTTC. As protein: CASRDRVYEQYF.

V is TRBV5-1 and J is TRBJ2-7, with 7 positions matching TRBD1. The CDR3 runs 14 residues. Germline V gene sequence: CDR1 SGHRS, CDR2 YFSETQ. The V gene end was trimmed by 4 bases and the J gene end by 1 base; junction bases not matched to a gene: 5. The CDR3 region is CASSPRTGSYEQYV. The CDR3 coding sequence is TGCGCCAGCAGCCCACGGACAGGATCCTACGAGCAGTACGTC.

The CDR3 loop is CATSDSGGADTQYF. The CDR3 region has the DNA TGTGCCACCAGTGATTCCGGGGGGGCAGATACGCAGTATTTT. The chain uses TRBV24-1 and TRBJ2-3, with 8 positions matching TRBD2. The J segment lost 4 bases and the V segment lost 2 bases, leaving 1 base of the junction unmatched. CDR1 KGHDR and CDR2 SFDVKD come from the germline V gene. The CDR3 spans 14 residues.

The gene calls are TRBV19 and TRBJ1-5; D call uncertain. This CDR3 spans 15 amino acids. Germline V CDR1 and CDR2: LNHDA, SQIVND (reference sequence). The V and J ends lost 5 bases and 0 bases respectively, with 11 bases between them. The chain's CDR3 is CASSPDGYSNQPQHF. The CDR3 bases are TGTGCCAGTAGTCCCGACGGGTATAGCAATCAGCCCCAGCATTTT.

DNA for the CDR3: TGTGCCAGCAGGTCACAGGGGAGCAATCAGCCCCAGCATTTT. Translation gives CASRSQGSNQPQHF. The chain combines TRBV12-3 or TRBV12-4 with TRBJ1-5; 7 nucleotides agree with TRBD1. V was pared by 6 bases and J by 1 base, with 3 bases of the junction left unmatched. The CDR3 is 14 residues long.

This clonotype has just a few counts. This chain joins TRBV5-1 and TRBJ2-5; D is perhaps TRBD2 (7 bases). Trimming took off 4 bases at V and 5 bases at J, with 24 bases between the two ends. This CDR3 has 17 residues. CDR1 and CDR2 from the germline V gene are SGHRS and YFSETQ. CDR3 bases: TGCGCCAGCAGCCTGGAGGGGGGGGTCTCCCTGGGGGAGACCCAGTACTTC. This encodes CASSLEGGVSLGETQYF.

V and J are TRBV5-4 and TRBJ2-6, with 8 bases lining up with TRBD2. The CDR3 sequence is 18 residues long. Trimming removed 0 bases from V and 3 bases from J; junction bases left unmatched: 8. Germline loops: CDR1 SGHNT, CDR2 YYREEE (reference sequence). CDR3 amino acids: CASSLAPAGEGGANVLTF. DNA of the CDR3: TGTGCCAGCAGCTTGGCCCCAGCGGGGGAAGGTGGGGCCAACGTCCTGACTTTC.

This clonotype showed up just a few times. The chain uses TRBV24-1 and TRBJ2-2; D remains ambiguous. The CDR3 runs 13 residues. The V end lost 0 bases, the J end lost 7 bases, and 5 bases lay between the germline ends. CDR1 is KGHDR, CDR2 SFDVKD, per germline. The CDR3 spells CATSDLSSGELFF. As DNA, the CDR3 is TGTGCCACCAGTGATTTGAGTAGCGGGGAGCTGTTTTTT.

The rearrangement uses TRBV20-1 and TRBJ2-5; 10 bases fit TRBD2. V dropped 0 bases and J dropped 5; count of bases not matched to a gene: 9. Germline V gives CDR1 DFQATT, CDR2 SNEGSKA (reference sequence). The length of the CDR3 is 16 residues. In DNA form, the CDR3 reads TGCAGTGCTAGAGATCTGAGCGGGGGGGCCTTGGAGACCCAGTACTTC. It encodes CSARDLSGGALETQYF.

This clonotype was counted ten times or more. This chain connects TRBV2 to TRBJ2-5, with 12 bases lining up with TRBD1. CDR3 size: 15 residues. Germline CDR1 is SNHLY and CDR2 is FYNNEI. Unmatched junction bases numbered 7, after V lost 6 bases and J lost 5 bases. CDR3 amino acids: CASRTGTGGVETQYF. The CDR3 nucleotides are TGTGCCAGCAGAACCGGGACAGGGGGCGTGGAGACCCAGTACTTC.